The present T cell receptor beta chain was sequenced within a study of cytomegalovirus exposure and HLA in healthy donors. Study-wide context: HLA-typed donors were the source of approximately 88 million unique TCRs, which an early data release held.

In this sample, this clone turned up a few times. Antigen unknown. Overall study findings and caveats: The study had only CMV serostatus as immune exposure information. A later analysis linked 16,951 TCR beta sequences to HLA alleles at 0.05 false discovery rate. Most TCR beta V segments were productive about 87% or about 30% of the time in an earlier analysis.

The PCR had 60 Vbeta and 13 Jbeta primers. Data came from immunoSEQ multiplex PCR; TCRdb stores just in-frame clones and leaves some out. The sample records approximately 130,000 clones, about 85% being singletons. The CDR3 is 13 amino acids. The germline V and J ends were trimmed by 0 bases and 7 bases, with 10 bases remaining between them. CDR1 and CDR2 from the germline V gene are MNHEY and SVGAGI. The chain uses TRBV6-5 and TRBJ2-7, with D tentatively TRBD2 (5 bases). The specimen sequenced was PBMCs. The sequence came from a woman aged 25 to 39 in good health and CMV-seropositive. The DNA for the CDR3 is TGTGCCAGCAGTTACTCGCGGGTAACGGAGCAGTACTTC. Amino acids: CASSYSRVTEQYF.